This TCR beta chain was retrieved from a study of glioma-infiltrating T cells after dendritic cell vaccination. V lost 2 bases to trimming and J lost 1 base, with 2 bases between them. This CDR3 contains 11 residues. In germline, CDR1 is DFQATT, CDR2 SNEGSKA (reference sequence). The protocol was immunoSEQ multiplex PCR, while the TCRdb copy is restricted to in-frame clones and leaves out a portion. The sample carries fewer than 35,000 clones, 90% to 95% recorded once. V and J are TRBV20-1 and TRBJ1-1; no clear D. The sequence came from a human donor with glioblastoma. Sample: blood, taken before dendritic cell vaccination. Here the CDR3 reads CSARQNTEAFF. CDR3 nucleotide sequence: TGCAGTGCTAGACAGAACACTGAAGCTTTCTTT.